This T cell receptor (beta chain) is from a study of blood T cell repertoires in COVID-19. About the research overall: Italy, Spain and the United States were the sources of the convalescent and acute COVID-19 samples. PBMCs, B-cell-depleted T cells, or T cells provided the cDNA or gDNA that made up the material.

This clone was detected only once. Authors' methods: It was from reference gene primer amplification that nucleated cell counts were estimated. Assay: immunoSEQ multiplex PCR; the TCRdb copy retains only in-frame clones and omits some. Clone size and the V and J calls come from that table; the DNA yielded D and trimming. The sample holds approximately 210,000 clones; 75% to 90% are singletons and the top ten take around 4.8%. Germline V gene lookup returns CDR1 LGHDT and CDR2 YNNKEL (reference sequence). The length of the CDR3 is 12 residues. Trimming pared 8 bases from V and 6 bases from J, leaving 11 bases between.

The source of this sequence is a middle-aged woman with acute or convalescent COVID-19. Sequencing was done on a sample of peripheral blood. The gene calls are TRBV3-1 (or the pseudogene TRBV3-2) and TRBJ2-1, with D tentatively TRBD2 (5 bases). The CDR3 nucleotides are TGTGCCAGCGCCGGGGTTTCCAATGAGCAGTTCTTC. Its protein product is CASAGVSNEQFF.